Listed here are 29 T cell receptor beta chains from one sample, sequenced in a study of blood T cell repertoires in COVID-19. Assay used: immunoSEQ multiplex PCR; TCRdb lists only in-frame clones, some missing. This table has fewer than 350,000 clones, 89% appearing once. Sequencing input: PBMCs or T cells enriched from blood (not recorded which). The receptors originated from a woman in her 40s who had recovered from COVID-19.

The chain joins TRBV6-5 to TRBJ1-6; TRBD1 matches at 8 bases. Germline trimming cut 6 bases from V and 10 bases from J; bases unmatched to any gene: 11. The germline V gene encodes CDR1 MNHEY and CDR2 SVGAGI. This CDR3 contains 15 residues. CDR3 sequence (DNA): TGTGCCAGCAGGACGGACAGGGCGGGGGAGTCACCCCTCCACTTT. The encoded protein is CASRTDRAGESPLHF.

The sample holds one count of this clone. The chain has TRBV6-1 and TRBJ1-5; 7 nucleotides match TRBD1. V lost 3 bases and J lost 0; bases outside the gene matches: 5. The germline gives CDR1 MNHNS, CDR2 SASEGT. This CDR3 is 16 amino acids long. CDR3 nucleotide sequence: TGTGCCAGCAGTGATAGGACAGGTTATAGCAATCAGCCCCAGCATTTT. Its translation: CASSDRTGYSNQPQHF.

The rearrangement links TRBV19 to TRBJ1-4, with a possible D match to TRBD1 (6 bases). Trimming removed 8 bases at V and 7 bases at J, with 20 bases between. The CDR3 consists of 15 residues. CDR1 and CDR2 from the germline V gene are LNHDA and SQIVND (reference sequence). The CDR3 is CASRAEFLRGEKLFF. CDR3 nucleotides: TGTGCCAGTCGGGCTGAGTTTCTCAGGGGTGAAAAACTGTTTTTT.

V is TRBV11-2 and J is TRBJ1-1, with D unclear. Trimming stripped 3 bases from V and 1 base from J, with 9 bases between. Germline V gene sequence: CDR1 SGHAT, CDR2 FQNNGV. The length of the CDR3 is 14 residues. The CDR3: CASSLTWKNTEAFF. CDR3 sequence (DNA): TGTGCCAGCAGCTTGACATGGAAGAACACTGAAGCTTTCTTT.

This chain links TRBV28 with TRBJ1-4; D unresolved. The germline V gene has CDR1 MDHEN and CDR2 SYDVKM. The CDR3 is 11 residues long. V was pared by 5 bases and J by 13 bases, with 11 bases between. The DNA for the CDR3 is TGTGCCAGCAGTGGAGGTATGGGACTGTTTTTT. This gives the protein CASSGGMGLFF.

The chain is built from TRBV6-2 or TRBV6-3 and TRBJ1-1, with D perhaps matching TRBD1 (5 bases). The V gene lost 5 bases and the J gene lost 4 bases, with 23 bases spanning the gap. Germline V gene lookup returns CDR1 MNHEY and CDR2 SVGEGT. This CDR3 has 17 residues. CDR3 region: CASSDPGAGGALTEAFF. CDR3 nucleotides: TGTGCCAGCAGTGACCCCGGAGCAGGTGGGGCCCTCACTGAAGCTTTCTTT.

This clone appeared once. The genes are TRBV25-1 and TRBJ1-4; 7 nucleotides match TRBD1. Germline CDR1 MGHDK, CDR2 SYGVNS. The length of the CDR3 is 14 residues. With 6 bases clipped from V and 8 bases from J, the junction kept 9 bases outside the gene matches. The CDR3 spells CASSQTGFGEKLFF. Here the CDR3 DNA reads TGTGCCAGCAGCCAGACAGGGTTCGGGGAAAAACTGTTTTTT.

The chain employs TRBV6-5 and TRBJ2-1, with 9 bases fitting TRBD2. Germline CDR1 reads MNHEY; CDR2 reads SVGAGI. The length of the CDR3 is 15 residues. Trimming took 0 bases from V and 4 from J; bases not matched to a gene: 1. CDR3 sequence (DNA): TGTGCCAGCAGTTACTCGCGGGGGGGTTACAATGAGCAGTTCTTC. This gives the protein CASSYSRGGYNEQFF.

This clone came up once. The V call is TRBV5-1, the J call TRBJ2-7, with 13 bases lining up with TRBD2. This CDR3 contains 17 residues. With V trimmed by 1 base and J by 4 bases, 8 bases remained unmatched. The germline V gene has CDR1 SGHRS and CDR2 YFSETQ. CDR3 bases: TGCGCCAGCAGCTTGTTTCCCCGGACTAGCGGGAGTTACGAGCAGTACTTC. This gives the protein CASSLFPRTSGSYEQYF.

Worth noting for this clone: The junction and the germline gene differ at one end; a read error may be behind it. Here the CDR3 reads CASSSSSGSDEQYF. For the CDR3, the DNA is TGTGCCAGCAGCTCTTCTAGCGGCTCCGACGAGCAGTACTTC. The V gene is TRBV7-9, the J gene TRBJ2-7; 7 bases agree with TRBD2. This CDR3 has 14 residues. The germline gives CDR1 SEHNR, CDR2 FQNEAQ (reference sequence).

This rearrangement joins TRBV5-1 to TRBJ2-5; TRBD1 is a possible D gene (5 bases). Trimming removed 1 base at V and 1 base at J, with 11 bases between. The CDR3 covers 15 residues. Per the germline V gene, CDR1 is SGHRS and CDR2 is YFSETQ. CDR3 bases: TGCGCCAGCAGCTTGCCCAAAGGGGTCCAAGAGACCCAGTACTTC. Amino acids: CASSLPKGVQETQYF.

DNA for the CDR3: TGTGCCAGCAGTGAACAGGGGGGCAATCAGCCCCAGCATTTT. As protein: CASSEQGGNQPQHF. This chain joins TRBV2 and TRBJ1-5; 7 bases agree with TRBD1. The CDR3 contains 14 residues. The trim removed 2 bases at V and 2 bases at J, leaving 0 bases unmatched. Germline lookup yields CDR1 SNHLY and CDR2 FYNNEI.

The count of this clone is one. The V call is TRBV5-5, the J call TRBJ2-3; 11 positions agree with TRBD2. The germline V gene has CDR1 SGHKS and CDR2 YYEKEE (reference sequence). This CDR3 region has 16 residues. After removal of 0 bases from V and 5 bases from J, the junction contained 5 bases not matched to a gene. CDR3 amino acids: CASSLGLAGGQDTQYF. The DNA for the CDR3 is TGTGCCAGCAGCTTGGGGCTAGCGGGAGGCCAAGATACGCAGTATTTT.

This clone is a singleton in its sample. V is TRBV5-6 and J is TRBJ2-7; TRBD2 matches 8 bases. The length of the CDR3 is 15 residues. V shed 3 bases and J 0 bases; nucleotides not matched to a gene: 5. CDR1 and CDR2 (germline): SGHDT, YYEEEE. CDR3 protein: CASSSLAGLSYEQYF. The CDR3 DNA reads TGTGCCAGCAGCTCCTTAGCGGGGCTCTCCTACGAGCAGTACTTC.

The chain recombines TRBV4-1 with TRBJ1-1; possible D gene TRBD1, 6 bases. The V end lost 3 bases, the J end lost 5 bases, and 10 bases lay between the germline ends. Germline lookup yields CDR1 MGHRA and CDR2 YSYEKL. The CDR3 is made up of 13 amino acids. The CDR3 sequence is CASSQERGTEAFF. The CDR3 DNA reads as TGCGCCAGCAGCCAGGAGAGGGGGACTGAAGCTTTCTTT.

This clone turned up a few times. The chain uses TRBV2 and TRBJ2-5; D is uncertain. Trimming removed 8 bases at V and 4 bases at J, with 20 bases between. The CDR3 has 15 residues. Germline values: CDR1 SNHLY, CDR2 FYNNEI. This chain's CDR3 is CASSRQGSGTETQYF. The CDR3 bases are TGTGCCAGCTCTAGGCAAGGTTCTGGTACAGAGACCCAGTACTTC.

V usage is TRBV3-1 (or the pseudogene TRBV3-2) and J usage is TRBJ1-4, with D tentatively TRBD1 (5 bases). Trimming left V 4 bases short and J 7 bases short, with 10 bases between. This CDR3 comprises 13 residues. Germline V gene sequence: CDR1 LGHDT, CDR2 YNNKEL (reference sequence). The CDR3 loop reads CASSRTFGEKLFF. As DNA, the CDR3 is TGTGCCAGCAGCCGGACATTTGGTGAAAAACTGTTTTTT.

The chain recombines TRBV24-1 with TRBJ2-2; D is unresolved. CDR1 KGHDR and CDR2 SFDVKD come from the germline V gene. This CDR3 is 12 amino acids long. V lost 6 bases and J 7 bases, leaving 8 bases between the germline ends. For the CDR3, the DNA is TGTGCCACCAGTCCTCCGGGCGGGGAGCTGTTTTTT. Its translation is CATSPPGGELFF.

This clone was observed a single time. V gene TRBV5-6 combines with J gene TRBJ1-4, with a weak D call TRBD1 (6 bases). The CDR3 extends over 15 amino acids. With 4 bases removed from V and 7 bases from J, the gap between germline ends came to 17 bases. Germline CDR1 reads SGHDT; CDR2 reads YYEEEE. CDR3 protein: CASSQGILNSEKLFF. The CDR3 DNA reads as TGTGCCAGCAGCCAGGGGATTTTGAATAGTGAAAAACTGTTTTTT.

The V gene is TRBV14, the J gene TRBJ2-5, with 10 bases fitting TRBD1. Germline V gene data show CDR1 as SGHDN and CDR2 as FVKESK. The CDR3 spans 16 residues. The V and J ends lost 1 base and 3 bases, in that order; junction bases with no gene match: 5. The DNA of the CDR3 is TGTGCCAGCAGCCAAGGGCTCGGACAGGGGGAAGAGACCCAGTACTTC. It yields the protein CASSQGLGQGEETQYF.

The gene calls are TRBV30 and TRBJ2-1; D perhaps matches TRBD2 (5 bases). From germline, CDR1 is GTSNPN and CDR2 SVGIG (reference sequence). This CDR3 contains 11 residues. Trimming left V 5 bases short and J 10 bases short, with 12 bases between. The CDR3 protein is CAWAGLSEQFF. In nucleotides, the CDR3 is TGTGCCTGGGCCGGACTTAGCGAGCAGTTCTTC.

J is TRBJ1-2 and V is TRBV30; 7 bases match TRBD1. The germline V gene encodes CDR1 GTSNPN and CDR2 SVGIG (reference sequence). This CDR3 spans 13 amino acids. J lost 7 bases, V lost 1 base, and 6 bases had no gene match. CDR3 sequence: CAWSAQGVGGYTF. CDR3 DNA sequence: TGTGCCTGGAGTGCCCAGGGGGTTGGTGGCTACACCTTC. The complete variable domain, with remaining parts taken from reference TRBV30 and TRBJ1-2, reads SQTIHQWPATLVQPVGSPLSLECTVEGTSNPNLYWYRQAAGRGLQLLFYSVGIGQISSEVPQNLSASRPQDRQFILSSKKLLLSDSGFYLCAWSAQGVGGYTFGSGTRLTVV.

The rearrangement uses TRBV4-1 and TRBJ2-7; D may be TRBD2 (7 bases). V dropped 1 base and J dropped 3 bases, with 19 bases sitting between them. The CDR3 runs to 17 residues. Germline V gene sequence: CDR1 MGHRA, CDR2 YSYEKL. The CDR3 protein is CASSQGFVRGLDYEQYF. The CDR3, as DNA: TGCGCCAGCAGCCAAGGATTCGTGCGGGGGCTTGACTACGAGCAGTACTTC.

This clone was observed a single time. The J gene is TRBJ2-1, the V gene TRBV7-3; 12 positions agree with TRBD2. Germline CDR1 and CDR2: SGHTA and FQGTGA. There are 18 residues in the CDR3. V lost 2 bases, J lost 10 bases, and 15 bases stayed unmatched. The CDR3 protein is CASSLQGTSGPSQREQFF. The CDR3 nucleotides are TGTGCCAGCAGCTTACAAGGGACTAGCGGGCCCTCTCAGAGGGAGCAGTTCTTC.

The gene calls are TRBV18 and TRBJ2-1; TRBD1 matches at 10 bases. Per the germline V gene, CDR1 is KGHSH and CDR2 is LQKENI. This CDR3 is 16 amino acids long. With V trimmed by 3 bases and J by 5 bases, 7 bases remained unmatched. The CDR3 region is CASSPPGQGSNNEQFF. CDR3 nucleotides: TGTGCCAGCTCACCTCCGGGACAGGGGTCTAACAATGAGCAGTTCTTC.

This chain joins TRBV5-1 and TRBJ1-1, with a weak D call TRBD1 (6 bases). Looked up from germline, CDR1 is SGHRS and CDR2 is YFSETQ. V was pared by 5 bases and J by 4 bases, with 15 bases between. The CDR3 loop spans 14 amino acids. The CDR3 DNA reads TGCGCCAGCAGTCACAGGGAGACGAGCACTGAAGCTTTCTTT. Amino acid sequence: CASSHRETSTEAFF.

The rearrangement uses TRBV19 and TRBJ2-7; D might be TRBD2 (6 bases). Trimming removed 3 bases from V and 1 base from J, with 22 bases in between. CDR3 size: 18 residues. From germline, CDR1 is LNHDA and CDR2 SQIVND (reference sequence). The CDR3 protein is CASSIGSRGTIRSYEQYF. The CDR3 nucleotides are TGTGCCAGTAGTATCGGTAGCCGGGGGACCATTAGATCCTACGAGCAGTACTTC.

This clone has just one count. This chain connects TRBV5-1 to TRBJ2-2, with 8 bases identical to TRBD2. V lost 5 bases, J lost 8 bases, and 8 bases stayed unmatched. CDR1 SGHRS and CDR2 YFSETQ come from the germline V gene. This CDR3 is built from 14 residues. CDR3 nucleotides: TGCGCCAGCAGTCTTTCCGGGAGGGCGGGGGAGCTGTTTTTT. Translation gives CASSLSGRAGELFF.

The J gene is TRBJ2-7, the V gene TRBV6-5, with 11 bases aligning to TRBD1. Germline assignment: CDR1 MNHEY and CDR2 SVGAGI. The CDR3 is 15 residues long. The V and J ends lost 7 bases and 6 bases, in that order; junction bases with no gene match: 11. In nucleotides, the CDR3 is TGTGCCAGCACCGGATACGCCGGGACAGGGGGCGAGCAGTACTTC. Its translation: CASTGYAGTGGEQYF.